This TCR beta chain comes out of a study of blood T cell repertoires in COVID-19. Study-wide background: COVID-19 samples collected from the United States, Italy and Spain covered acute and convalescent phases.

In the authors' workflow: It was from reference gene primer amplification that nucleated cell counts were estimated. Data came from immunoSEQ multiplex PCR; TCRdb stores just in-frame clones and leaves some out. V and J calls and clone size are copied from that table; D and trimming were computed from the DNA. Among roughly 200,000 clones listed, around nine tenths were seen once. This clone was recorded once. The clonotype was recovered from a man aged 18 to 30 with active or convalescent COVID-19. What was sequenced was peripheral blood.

The CDR3 bases are TGTGCCAGTAGTATCATAGCGGGAGCCGAGCAGTACTTC. Amino acids: CASSIIAGAEQYF. V and J are TRBV19 and TRBJ2-7; 9 bases fit TRBD2. Trimming removed 3 bases from V and 6 bases from J; junction bases left unmatched: 3. From germline, CDR1 is LNHDA and CDR2 SQIVND (reference sequence). The CDR3 consists of 13 residues.